A selection of T cell receptor beta chains follows, all from one sample in a study of blood T cell repertoires in COVID-19. TCRdb's table, derived via immunoSEQ multiplex PCR, lists solely in-frame clones and lacks some. This table has under 200,000 clones, over 75% appearing once. What was sequenced was PBMCs or T cells enriched from blood (not recorded which). The receptors originated from a woman aged 35 to 49 with acute COVID-19. Both conserved end residues are part of each CDR3. A D gene is named only where the DNA matches it firmly. The size entry is marked missing in some rows and otherwise reads once, few, many or a size class.

d_gene,j_gene,abundance,v_gene,CDR3aa,CDR3nt
NA,TRBJ1-2,few,TRBV18,CASSPPQGKGGYTF,TGTGCCAGCTCACCACCACAGGGAAAGGGTGGCTACACCTTC
TRBD1,TRBJ1-6,NA,TRBV5-6,CASSQQGLVYNSPLHF,TGTGCCAGCAGCCAACAGGGGTTGGTGTATAATTCACCCCTCCACTTT
NA,TRBJ2-2,NA,TRBV5-6,CASSPSHRGGTGELFF,TGTGCCAGCAGCCCGAGTCACAGGGGGGGCACCGGGGAGCTGTTTTTT
NA,TRBJ1-6,NA,TRBV6-5,CASSYSGARGSPLHF,TGTGCCAGCAGTTACTCGGGGGCAAGGGGGTCACCCCTCCACTTT
TRBD2,TRBJ2-3,few,TRBV19,CASSSGLAGTDTQYF,TGTGCCAGTAGCTCGGGACTAGCGGGCACAGATACGCAGTATTTT
TRBD2,TRBJ2-1,NA,TRBV6-5,CASSRPSGSRDEQFF,TGTGCCAGCAGTAGACCTAGCGGGAGTCGGGATGAGCAGTTCTTC
TRBD1,TRBJ1-1,NA,TRBV5-4,CASGKQGSTEAFF,TGTGCCAGCGGGAAACAGGGGAGCACTGAAGCTTTCTTT
NA,TRBJ1-2,NA,TRBV25-1,CASSDRANYGYTF,TGTGCCAGCAGTGACCGCGCTAACTATGGCTACACCTTC
NA,TRBJ2-5,NA,TRBV7-8,CASSQSTETQYF,TGTGCCAGCAGCCAATCTACGGAGACCCAGTACTTC
NA,TRBJ1-2,NA,TRBV7-2,CASSSTSTWAGYTF,TGTGCCAGCAGCTCAACATCCACCTGGGCCGGCTACACCTTC
NA,TRBJ1-1,NA,TRBV2,CASSARRDTEAFF,TGTGCCAGCAGTGCTAGGAGGGACACTGAAGCTTTCTTT
TRBD2,TRBJ2-1,NA,TRBV30,CAWSFGTSAVTEQFF,TGTGCCTGGAGCTTCGGGACTAGCGCCGTCACTGAGCAGTTCTTC
NA,TRBJ1-5,once,TRBV27,CASREQGPLEQPQHF,TGTGCCAGCAGAGAACAGGGACCGTTAGAGCAGCCCCAGCATTTT
TRBD2,TRBJ2-1,NA,TRBV19,CATASGGGYNEQFF,TGTGCCACGGCTAGCGGAGGTGGTTACAATGAGCAGTTCTTC
TRBD1,TRBJ1-1,NA,TRBV29-1,CSVEDAGGMNTEAFF,TGCAGCGTTGAAGACGCAGGGGGGATGAACACTGAAGCTTTCTTT
TRBD1,TRBJ1-5,NA,TRBV7-8,CASSLARDRAERNQPQHF,TGTGCCAGCAGCTTAGCTCGGGACAGGGCAGAGAGGAATCAGCCCCAGCATTTT
NA,TRBJ2-5,NA,TRBV6-5,CASSHSRDSETQYF,TGTGCCAGCAGCCACTCCCGGGACTCAGAGACCCAGTACTTC
NA,TRBJ2-5,NA,TRBV19,CASSVVRREMRETQYF,TGTGCCAGTAGTGTGGTGAGGAGGGAGATGAGAGAGACCCAGTACTTC
TRBD1,TRBJ1-1,few,TRBV19,CASRDSGGTEAFF,TGTGCCAGTAGAGACTCAGGGGGCACTGAAGCTTTCTTT
NA,TRBJ1-5,NA,TRBV19,CASSRRSNQPQHF,TGTGCCAGTAGTCGGAGAAGCAATCAGCCCCAGCATTTT
TRBD2,TRBJ2-1,NA,TRBV7-3,CASSLLAGGRHEQFF,TGTGCCAGCAGCTTATTAGCGGGAGGTCGACATGAGCAGTTCTTC
TRBD1,TRBJ2-2,NA,TRBV9,CASSGTGGSGELFF,TGTGCCAGCAGCGGAACAGGGGGATCCGGGGAGCTGTTTTTT
NA,TRBJ2-2,NA,TRBV5-1,CASTRGSSGELFF,TGCGCCAGCACCCGCGGATCCTCCGGGGAGCTGTTTTTT
TRBD2,TRBJ2-1,once,TRBV10-1,CASSVGGRPYNEQFF,TGCGCCAGCAGTGTGGGCGGGAGACCCTACAATGAGCAGTTCTTC
TRBD2,TRBJ2-7,once,TRBV4-2,CASSQEPSAGDSHEQYF,TGTGCCAGCAGCCAAGAACCCTCGGCGGGAGACTCCCACGAGCAGTACTTC
TRBD1,TRBJ2-6,NA,TRBV5-1,CASSYTGTGYSGANVLTF,TGCGCCAGCAGCTATACCGGGACAGGCTACTCTGGGGCCAACGTCCTGACTTTC